These T cell receptor beta chains were read from a single sample in a study of breast tumors, draining lymph nodes, adjacent tissues. One entry per CDR3 protein, called by TCRdb with MiXCR from the multiplex PCR reads. The sample shows 45,000 or so distinct CDR3 sequences, approximately 22% of them seen only once. Sample: breast tumor tissue. These receptors were taken from a female donor with breast cancer. Some clones in this sample may be carry-over from other donors' samples. The CDR3 runs from the conserved cysteine through the conserved F or W. The D gene is left open where the match is weak. Only some rows state a clone size, as once, few, many or a class for expanded clones.

d_gene	abundance	v_gene	j_gene	CDR3nt	CDR3aa
TRBD1	many	TRBV12-3/TRBV12-4	TRBJ2-5	TGTGCCAGCAGTTCGTCCCTGCGCTCCGGACAGGGGGGTTGGACCCAGTACTTC	CASSSSLRSGQGGWTQYF
NA	many	TRBV6-1	TRBJ2-7	TGTGCCAGCAGCCCGGGCCCCTACGAGCAGTACTTC	CASSPGPYEQYF
TRBD1	many	TRBV20-1	TRBJ2-5	TGCAGTGCAACCAGCAGGGGGCGCTTCAAGGAGACCCAGTACTTC	CSATSRGRFKETQYF
TRBD1	once	TRBV9	TRBJ2-1	TGTGCCAGCAGCCCAAGTGACAGGGTCAATGAGCAGTTCTTC	CASSPSDRVNEQFF
TRBD1	NA	TRBV19	TRBJ2-6	TGTGCCAGTAGGGACCGGGACAGGGGCTCTGGGGCCAACGTCCTGACTTTC	CASRDRDRGSGANVLTF
NA	NA	TRBV18	TRBJ2-3	TGTGCCAGCTCACCAATTATAGACACAGATACGCAGTATTTT	CASSPIIDTDTQYF
NA	many	TRBV25-1	TRBJ1-2	TGTGCCAGCAGTGAGTCCCAGGGAGGCTATGGCTACACCTTC	CASSESQGGYGYTF
NA	few	TRBV24-1	TRBJ2-3	TGTGCCACCAGCGTACATGGGCCTAGCACAGATACGCAGTATTTT	CATSVHGPSTDTQYF
TRBD2	NA	TRBV27	TRBJ2-3	TGTGCCAGCAGACTAGCGAGTAGCACAGATACGCAGTATTTT	CASRLASSTDTQYF
TRBD2	NA	TRBV11-2	TRBJ2-2	TGTGCCAGCACCATTCGGGGGGGGGGCCGTATCACCGGGGAGCTGTTTTTT	CASTIRGGGRITGELFF
NA	many	TRBV27	TRBJ2-7	TGTGCCAGCAGTTTGACGGGACCCTACGAGCAGTACTTC	CASSLTGPYEQYF
TRBD1	NA	TRBV6-1	TRBJ2-2	TGTGCCAGCAAAGGACAGGGGGTCAGCGGGGAGCTGTTTTTT	CASKGQGVSGELFF
TRBD1	many	TRBV19	TRBJ2-3	TGTGCCAGTAGTCCATCCTCTCGACAGGGCATAAGAGATACGCAGTATTTT	CASSPSSRQGIRDTQYF
NA	many	TRBV5-6	TRBJ1-5	TGTGCCAGCATGACTAGGGTGGGGAATCAGCCCCAGCATTTT	CASMTRVGNQPQHF
TRBD1	many	TRBV15	TRBJ1-5	TGTGCCACCAGCGCCACAGGGGGCGGGCAGCCCCAGCATTTT	CATSATGGGQPQHF
NA	many	TRBV7-9	TRBJ2-5	TGTGCCAGCAGCCCCAACCAAGAGACCCAGTACTTC	CASSPNQETQYF
NA	many	TRBV6-1	TRBJ1-2	TGTGCCAGCAGTGAAGTCTTAGGGCAGGGTGATGGCTACACCTTC	CASSEVLGQGDGYTF
TRBD2	many	TRBV24-1	TRBJ2-7	TGTGCCGCGTACGGGCCCGATTTAGCGGGTAAGCATCAAACCTACGAGCAGTACTTC	CAAYGPDLAGKHQTYEQYF
NA	many	TRBV9	TRBJ2-6	TGTGCCAGCAGCGTAGGGAACTCTGGGGCCAACGTCCTGACTTTC	CASSVGNSGANVLTF
TRBD2	few	TRBV3-1	TRBJ2-3	TGTGCCAGCAGCCAAGATCAATTTAGGTTCGGGGCTAGCGGAGATACGCAGTATTTT	CASSQDQFRFGASGDTQYF
TRBD1	many	TRBV7-8	TRBJ2-7	TGTGCCAGCAGCTCCACGGACAGGGGGGCCTACGAGCAGTACTTC	CASSSTDRGAYEQYF
NA	NA	TRBV6-6	TRBJ2-1	TGTGCCAGCAGTTACCAGGCCTCAAATGAGCAGTTCTTC	CASSYQASNEQFF
NA	many	TRBV6-1	TRBJ1-2	TGTGCCTTAACGCGGGGTCGTCTATTCGGCTACACCTTC	CALTRGRLFGYTF
NA	NA	TRBV5-1	TRBJ2-6	TGCGCCAGCAGCTTGGAATCCGTAGGGGGGGGGGCCAACGTCCTGACTTTC	CASSLESVGGGANVLTF
TRBD2	NA	TRBV9	TRBJ2-7	TGTGCCAGCAGCGTAGCTCCAACTAGCGCTCTTGAGCAGTACTTC	CASSVAPTSALEQYF
NA	many	TRBV6-5	TRBJ1-6	TGTGCCAGCAGCCCCCGACAGAACCCCGATAATTCACCCCTCCACTTT	CASSPRQNPDNSPLHF
NA	medium-sized	TRBV7-8	TRBJ1-6	TGTGCCAGCAGCTTAGAGATCTTCCCCCGTAATTCACCCCTCCACTTT	CASSLEIFPRNSPLHF
TRBD1	many	TRBV2	TRBJ2-7	TGTGCCAGCTTTTTGACAGGGGCCTACGAGCAGTACTTC	CASFLTGAYEQYF
TRBD2	many	TRBV7-9	TRBJ2-1	TGTGCCAGCAGAAGGGGGGAGCGGGGGAACAATGAGCAGTTCTTC	CASRRGERGNNEQFF
TRBD2	many	TRBV7-2	TRBJ2-3	TGTGCCAGCAGCTTAGCGACCCGCGGGAGAGGAACAGATACGCAGTATTTT	CASSLATRGRGTDTQYF
NA	NA	TRBV7-9	TRBJ1-4	TGTGCCAACAGTCAGCGAGGAGGGGGGGCTGAAAAACTGTTTTTT	CANSQRGGGAEKLFF
TRBD2	many	TRBV3-1	TRBJ2-7	TGTGCCAGCAGCCGACCGGGACTAGCCTACGAGCAGTACTTC	CASSRPGLAYEQYF
NA	many	TRBV27	TRBJ1-6	TGTGCCAGCAGCACCCCAGGTTCACCCCTCCACTTT	CASSTPGSPLHF
NA	many	TRBV7-8	TRBJ2-5	TGTGCCAGCAGCCCCCCGTTTTTGGAGACCCAGTACTTC	CASSPPFLETQYF
NA	many	TRBV4-1	TRBJ2-7	TGCGCCAGCAGCCAAGGAGAAGGGGACCCCTACGAGCAGTACTTC	CASSQGEGDPYEQYF
NA	NA	TRBV7-9	TRBJ2-1	TGTGCCAGCAGCCATACCGCTTGGGAGTCGTACAATGAGCAGTTCTTC	CASSHTAWESYNEQFF
NA	many	TRBV4-1	TRBJ2-3	TGCGCCAGCAGCCAAGAATTCTCCAGCACAGATACGCAGTATTTT	CASSQEFSSTDTQYF
TRBD1	many	TRBV7-6	TRBJ2-7	TGTGCCAGCAGCTTAGGGGACAGGGGCTCCTACGAGCAGTACTTC	CASSLGDRGSYEQYF
NA	NA	TRBV2	TRBJ2-4	TGTGCCAGCAGGAGGGAAAACATTCAGTACTTC	CASRRENIQYF